The 12 T cell receptor beta chains in this list originate from one sample, sequenced in a study of Ad26.COV2.S vaccination and SARS-CoV-2 variants. Treatment: around 19 received Ad26.COV2.S at low or high dose, single or two shots; several received placebo; per-sample allocation not given. Vaccine and placebo recipients were sampled on day 63 after the first injection. Data came from immunoSEQ multiplex PCR; TCRdb stores just in-frame clones and leaves some out. The table shows roughly 400,000 clones, with 80% to 95% occurring only once. Sequences were derived from peripheral blood, sampled in a trial of Ad26.COV2.S vaccine versus placebo. The receptors derive from a person aged 18 to 59 who received the Ad26.COV2.S COVID-19 vaccine or a placebo.

The rearrangement uses TRBV7-2 and TRBJ1-2; D is possibly TRBD1 (5 bases). The CDR3 has 13 residues. Trimming removed 2 bases from V and 8 bases from J, with 12 bases in between. Germline values: CDR1 SGHTA, CDR2 FQGNSA. The CDR3 sequence: CASSLRGELGYTF. In DNA form, the CDR3 reads TGTGCCAGCAGCTTACGAGGGGAATTGGGCTACACCTTC.

This chain links TRBV7-2 with TRBJ1-5; D is unresolved. CDR1 is SGHTA, CDR2 FQGNSA, per germline. The V gene lost 0 bases and the J gene lost 0 bases, with 3 bases spanning the gap. The CDR3 is made up of 14 amino acids. The CDR3 loop is CASSLAASNQPQHF. DNA of the CDR3: TGTGCCAGCAGCTTAGCAGCTAGCAATCAGCCCCAGCATTTT. The full variable domain, in which reference TRBV7-2 and TRBJ1-5 provide the parts outside the CDR3, is GAGVSQSPSNKVTEKGKDVELRCDPISGHTALYWYRQSLGQGLEFLIYFQGNSAPDKSGLPSDRFSAERTGGSVSTLTIQRTQQEDSAVYLCASSLAASNQPQHFGDGTRLSIL.

V gene TRBV19 combines with J gene TRBJ2-7; possible D gene TRBD2, 5 bases. The CDR3 runs to 14 residues. V lost 3 bases and J 6 bases, leaving 15 bases between the germline ends. Germline V gene lookup returns CDR1 LNHDA and CDR2 SQIVND (reference sequence). The CDR3 region is CASSIRSVRGEQYF. In DNA, the CDR3 is TGTGCCAGTAGTATCAGAAGCGTCCGGGGCGAGCAGTACTTC.

This clone was detected only once. This chain links TRBV30 with TRBJ2-7; the D is unclear. V was trimmed by 5 bases and J by 3 bases, leaving 8 bases between them. The CDR3 extends over 11 amino acids. Germline V lookup: CDR1 GTSNPN, CDR2 SVGIG (reference sequence). CDR3 DNA: TGTGCCTGGGGACGGATCTACGAGCAGTACTTC. Its protein is CAWGRIYEQYF.

The V and J genes are TRBV19 and TRBJ1-1, with a tentative D call TRBD1 (6 bases). This CDR3 spans 16 amino acids. V shed 4 bases and J shed 4 bases, with 19 bases lying between them. Germline CDR1 and CDR2: LNHDA and SQIVND (reference sequence). CDR3 sequence (DNA): TGTGCCAGTAGTAAAGGTGGTTTGGGGGCCAGCACTGAAGCTTTCTTT. As protein: CASSKGGLGASTEAFF.

This chain uses TRBV30 with TRBJ2-3; D is ambiguous. V was trimmed by 6 bases and J by 4 bases, leaving 17 bases between them. Germline V gene lookup returns CDR1 GTSNPN and CDR2 SVGIG (reference sequence). The CDR3 covers 14 residues. This CDR3 is CACNRQVYADTQYF. For the CDR3, the DNA is TGTGCCTGTAATAGGCAGGTATACGCAGATACGCAGTATTTT. Together with reference TRBV30 and TRBJ2-3, the CDR3 gives the full variable domain: SQTIHQWPATLVQPVGSPLSLECTVEGTSNPNLYWYRQAAGRGLQLLFYSVGIGQISSEVPQNLSASRPQDRQFILSSKKLLLSDSGFYLCACNRQVYADTQYFGPGTRLTVL.

The chain combines TRBV7-2 with TRBJ1-1; no reliable D call. Trimming cost V 8 bases and J 0 bases, with 10 bases left between them. Germline lookup yields CDR1 SGHTA and CDR2 FQGNSA. CDR3 length: 13 amino acids. CDR3 sequence: CASRSRLNTEAFF. CDR3 coding DNA: TGTGCCAGCCGCTCCCGGCTGAACACTGAAGCTTTCTTT.

Here the CDR3 reads CASSHFGTGNYGYTF. In DNA, the CDR3 is TGTGCCAGTAGCCACTTTGGGACAGGCAACTATGGCTACACCTTC. The gene calls are TRBV19 and TRBJ1-2, with TRBD1 identical over 8 bases. Unmatched junction bases numbered 8, after V lost 6 bases and J lost 2 bases. The CDR3 is 15 residues long. CDR1 is LNHDA, CDR2 SQIVND, per germline (reference sequence).

The V gene is TRBV6-5, the J gene TRBJ2-7, with D uncertain. V lost 6 bases and J 3 bases, leaving 12 bases between the germline ends. In germline, CDR1 is MNHEY, CDR2 SVGAGI. This CDR3 comprises 13 residues. Here the CDR3 reads CASRSTVFYEQYF. The CDR3 nucleotides are TGTGCCAGCAGATCGACGGTGTTCTACGAGCAGTACTTC.

In DNA, the CDR3 is TGTGCCAGTAGTATAGGATCGACGTTTCGTAGGGGGGATGGCTACACCTTC. Amino acids: CASSIGSTFRRGDGYTF. V usage is TRBV19 and J usage is TRBJ1-2; D might be TRBD1 (6 bases). The V and J ends lost 1 base and 6 bases respectively, with 21 bases between them. The CDR3 extends over 17 amino acids. Germline V CDR1 and CDR2: LNHDA, SQIVND (reference sequence).

This clone was found once. The chain joins TRBV28 to TRBJ1-1, with TRBD1 identical over 8 bases. Trimming took 7 bases from V and 7 from J; bases not matched to a gene: 14. Germline V gene sequence: CDR1 MDHEN, CDR2 SYDVKM. There are 15 residues in the CDR3. For the CDR3, the DNA is TGTGCCAGCAAAAAAGGGGGACAGGAGTTCGGTGAAGCTTTCTTT. Residues: CASKKGGQEFGEAFF.

The chain links TRBV20-1 to TRBJ2-1, with 8 bases that match TRBD2. V shed 3 bases, J shed 7 bases, and the junction held 8 bases outside the gene matches. The germline CDR1 and CDR2 sequences are DFQATT and SNEGSKA (reference sequence). The CDR3 totals 14 residues. This CDR3 is CSASSGVPLNEQFF. As DNA, the CDR3 is TGCAGTGCTAGTAGCGGGGTCCCCCTGAATGAGCAGTTCTTC.